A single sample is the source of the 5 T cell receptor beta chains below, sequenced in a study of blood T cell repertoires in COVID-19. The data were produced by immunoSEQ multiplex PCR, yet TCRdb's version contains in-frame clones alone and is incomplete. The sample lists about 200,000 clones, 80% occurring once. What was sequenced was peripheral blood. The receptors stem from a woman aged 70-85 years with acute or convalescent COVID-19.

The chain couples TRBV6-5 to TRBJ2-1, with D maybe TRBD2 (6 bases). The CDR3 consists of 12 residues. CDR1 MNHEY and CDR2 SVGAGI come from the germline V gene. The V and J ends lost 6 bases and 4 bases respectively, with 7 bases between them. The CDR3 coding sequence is TGTGCCAGCAGCGCGGGATACAATGAGCAGTTCTTC. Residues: CASSAGYNEQFF.

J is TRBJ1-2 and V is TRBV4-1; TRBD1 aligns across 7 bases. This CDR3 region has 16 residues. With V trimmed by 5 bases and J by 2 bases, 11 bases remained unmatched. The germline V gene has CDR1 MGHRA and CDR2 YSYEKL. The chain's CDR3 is CASSGARQGGNYGYTF. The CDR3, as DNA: TGCGCCAGCAGCGGGGCCCGACAGGGTGGCAACTATGGCTACACCTTC.

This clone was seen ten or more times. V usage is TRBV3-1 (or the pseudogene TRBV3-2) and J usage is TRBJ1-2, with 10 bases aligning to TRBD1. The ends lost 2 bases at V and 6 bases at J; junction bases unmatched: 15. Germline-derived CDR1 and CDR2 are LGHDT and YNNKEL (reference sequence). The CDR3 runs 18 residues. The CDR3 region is CASSQQPGQGPRIDGYTF. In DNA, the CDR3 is TGTGCCAGCAGCCAACAACCGGGACAGGGGCCGAGGATAGATGGCTACACCTTC.

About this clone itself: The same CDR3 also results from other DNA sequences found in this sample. CDR3 sequence reads: CASKRGSYNEQFF. CDR3 bases: TGTGCCAGTAAGCGGGGCTCCTACAATGAGCAGTTCTTC. This chain joins TRBV6-5 and TRBJ2-1; 7 nucleotides align to TRBD2. Germline V gene lookup returns CDR1 MNHEY and CDR2 SVGAGI. The CDR3 sequence is 13 residues long. After removal of 9 bases from V and 0 bases from J, the junction contained 2 bases not matched to a gene.

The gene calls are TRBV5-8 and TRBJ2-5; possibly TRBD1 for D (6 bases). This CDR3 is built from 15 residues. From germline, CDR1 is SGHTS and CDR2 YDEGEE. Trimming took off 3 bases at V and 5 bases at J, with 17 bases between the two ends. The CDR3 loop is CASSSLALTGETQYF. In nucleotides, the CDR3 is TGTGCCAGCAGCTCCCTGGCCCTCACAGGGGAGACCCAGTACTTC.